This T cell receptor (beta chain) stems from a study of CD8 T cells in Susac syndrome. With random hexamers, reverse transcription was performed on about 0.5 to 1 ug of RNA. By means of immunoSEQ multiplex PCR, TCR beta CDR3 spanning 54 Vbeta and 13 Jbeta underwent amplification. One entry per CDR3 protein, called by TCRdb with MiXCR from the immunoSEQ multiplex PCR reads. Here the sample spans 250,000 to 300,000 distinct CDR3 sequences, approximately 81% being singletons. CD8+ and CD4+ T cells from blood underwent TCR beta sequencing. The multiple sclerosis controls were treatment-naive patients affected by stable or active relapsing-remitting disease. Negative isolation was used for CD8+ and CD4+ T cells and FACS enrichment for TEMRA cells. The germline gives CDR1 SGHTS, CDR2 YDEGEE. With 7 bases removed from V and 1 base from J, the gap between germline ends came to 17 bases. The CDR3 contains 15 residues.

The chain carries TRBV5-8 and TRBJ2-5; no firm D call. This TCR derives from a human donor with multiple sclerosis. Sequencing was done on a sample of CD8+ T cells from PBMCs. Here the CDR3 reads CASWGLTEIQETQYF. CDR3 bases: TGTGCCAGCTGGGGATTAACAGAGATCCAAGAGACCCAGTACTTC.